The next 24 T cell receptor beta chains were all read from a single sample in a study of cytomegalovirus exposure and HLA in healthy donors. The PCR was carried out with 60 Vbeta primers and 13 Jbeta primers. Repertoires were generated with immunoSEQ multiplex PCR, while TCRdb's copy carries only in-frame clones and drops some. The data show 100,000 to 120,000 clones, 76% seen once. Sequencing was carried out using PBMCs. The receptors shown here come from a man in his forties or fifties in good health and CMV-seropositive.

The sample holds a few counts of this clone. The chain uses TRBV18 and TRBJ1-1, with D possibly matching TRBD1 (6 bases). With 2 bases removed from V and 0 bases from J, the gap between germline ends came to 16 bases. The germline V gene has CDR1 KGHSH and CDR2 LQKENI. The CDR3 is made up of 17 amino acids. CDR3 sequence (DNA): TGTGCCAGCTCACCAAGGCTCACAGGGCGCATGAACACTGAAGCTTTCTTT. It encodes CASSPRLTGRMNTEAFF.

The chain uses TRBV28 and TRBJ1-5; D is unclear. The V gene lost 10 bases and the J gene lost 10 bases, with 14 bases spanning the gap. This CDR3 spans 11 amino acids. Germline loops: CDR1 MDHEN, CDR2 SYDVKM. The CDR3 nucleotides are TGTGCCACCTCCTTGGAGGGACCCCAGCATTTT. It codes for CATSLEGPQHF.

This sequence joins TRBV7-9 and TRBJ1-5; D may be TRBD1 (5 bases). The CDR3 has 14 amino acids. V was shortened by 2 bases and J by 7 bases, with 12 bases between the two germline ends. Germline values: CDR1 SEHNR, CDR2 FQNEAQ (reference sequence). CDR3 sequence: CASSLTGGVQPQHF. CDR3 DNA sequence: TGTGCCAGCAGCTTAACAGGCGGGGTGCAGCCCCAGCATTTT.

V and J are TRBV4-3 and TRBJ1-3; D possibly corresponds to TRBD1 (5 bases). This CDR3 region has 16 residues. CDR1 and CDR2 from the germline V gene are LGHNA and YSLEER. The V gene lost 0 bases and the J gene lost 0 bases, with 9 bases spanning the gap. CDR3 protein: CASSQDGADSGNTIYF. The CDR3 DNA reads TGCGCCAGCAGCCAAGATGGGGCAGACTCTGGAAACACCATATATTTT.

The chain uses TRBV10-3 and TRBJ2-7; TRBD1 matches at 9 bases. In germline, CDR1 is ENHRY, CDR2 SYGVKD. The ends lost 6 bases at V and 4 bases at J; junction bases unmatched: 7. This CDR3 region has 14 residues. The CDR3 reads CAIRATGGSYEQYF. As DNA, the CDR3 is TGTGCCATCAGGGCGACAGGGGGATCTTACGAGCAGTACTTC.

The rearrangement links TRBV4-2 to TRBJ2-7; 7 nucleotides align to TRBD1. Germline V CDR1 and CDR2: LGHNA, YNFKEQ. The V segment lost 2 bases and the J segment 2 bases; nucleotides outside the gene matches: 3. This CDR3 region has 14 residues. CDR3 bases: TGTGCCAGCAGCCAAACGACAGGGCCCTACGAGCAGTACTTC. Protein sequence: CASSQTTGPYEQYF.

The gene calls are TRBV4-2 and TRBJ2-7; 9 bases are a match to TRBD2. Germline CDR1 reads LGHNA; CDR2 reads YNFKEQ. The CDR3 contains 17 residues. Trimming at V came to 1 base and at J to 0 bases, leaving 7 bases not matched to a gene. Here the CDR3 reads CASSQVTLAGSSYEQYF. CDR3 bases: TGTGCCAGCAGCCAAGTCACCCTAGCGGGGAGCTCCTACGAGCAGTACTTC.

This clone occurred a few times. The V and J genes are TRBV29-1 and TRBJ1-4, with a possible D match to TRBD1 (5 bases). V lost 0 bases and J lost 4, with 9 bases in between. This CDR3 has 14 amino acids. In germline, CDR1 is SQVTM, CDR2 ANQGSEA. CDR3 sequence: CSVEDPGVNEKLFF. In DNA, the CDR3 is TGCAGCGTTGAAGATCCGGGGGTTAATGAAAAACTGTTTTTT.

The J gene is TRBJ2-1, the V gene TRBV7-2, with D possibly TRBD2 on 5 matching bases. CDR1 and CDR2 from the germline V gene are SGHTA and FQGNSA. The CDR3 covers 16 residues. V gave up 6 bases and J gave up 0 bases, with 15 bases separating them. The CDR3 reads CASSPASPSSYNEQFF. CDR3 bases: TGTGCCAGCAGTCCTGCTAGCCCTAGCTCCTACAATGAGCAGTTCTTC.

In DNA form, the CDR3 reads TGCGCCAGCAGCTTGGAAGGGGGCACTGAAGCTTTCTTT. Translated: CASSLEGGTEAFF. The rearrangement links TRBV5-1 to TRBJ1-1; possible D gene TRBD1, 6 bases. The ends were cut back, 0 bases at V and 4 bases at J, with 7 bases in the middle. This CDR3 spans 13 amino acids. Germline CDR1 and CDR2: SGHRS and YFSETQ.

The genes are TRBV15 and TRBJ1-2; D unresolved. Trimming pared 0 bases from V and 5 bases from J, leaving 7 bases between. The CDR3 totals 13 residues. Germline CDR1 LNHNV, CDR2 YYDKDF (reference sequence). CDR3 sequence: CATSRDQLYGYTF. The CDR3 DNA reads TGTGCCACCAGCAGAGATCAACTTTATGGCTACACCTTC. The full variable domain, completed using reference TRBV15 and TRBJ1-2, is DAMVIQNPRYQVTQFGKPVTLSCSQTLNHNVMYWYQQKSSQAPKLLFHYYDKDFNNEADTPDNFQSRRPNTSFCFLDIRSPGLGDTAMYLCATSRDQLYGYTFGSGTRLTVV.

The rearrangement links TRBV7-2 to TRBJ2-1, with 13 bases identical to TRBD2. V dropped 3 bases and J dropped 2; count of bases not matched to a gene: 1. Germline V gene lookup returns CDR1 SGHTA and CDR2 FQGNSA. This CDR3 is 16 amino acids long. The CDR3 reads CASSFTSGGAYNEQFF. CDR3 DNA: TGTGCCAGCAGCTTTACTAGCGGGGGGGCCTACAATGAGCAGTTCTTC.

The chain joins TRBV6-6 to TRBJ2-3, with TRBD1 as a possible D gene (6 bases). The V gene's germline CDR1 is MNHNY and CDR2 SVGAGI (reference sequence). This CDR3 is 15 amino acids long. Trimming stripped 2 bases from V and 5 bases from J, with 14 bases between. The CDR3 DNA follows: TGTGCCAGCAGTTACCAACAAACAGGGATAGATACGCAGTATTTT. It translates to CASSYQQTGIDTQYF.

The chain employs TRBV19 and TRBJ2-2, with 8 bases identical to TRBD1. V was pared by 7 bases and J by 4 bases, with 8 bases of the junction left unmatched. This CDR3 is built from 15 residues. Germline-derived CDR1 and CDR2 are LNHDA and SQIVND (reference sequence). CDR3 region: CASIDTGGITGELFF. CDR3 DNA: TGTGCCAGTATCGATACAGGGGGAATCACCGGGGAGCTGTTTTTT.

This clone was observed a handful of times. The chain couples TRBV9 to TRBJ2-3; D is perhaps TRBD1 (5 bases). Germline CDR1 SGDLS, CDR2 YYNGEE. The CDR3 consists of 16 residues. Trimming cost V 4 bases and J 10 bases, with 25 bases left between them. The CDR3 spells CASSPVALSFAGSQYF. In nucleotides, the CDR3 is TGTGCCAGCAGCCCCGTGGCCCTCTCGTTCGCAGGGTCGCAGTATTTT.

The chain uses TRBV4-1 and TRBJ2-7, with 10 bases that match TRBD1. V shed 4 bases, J shed 7 bases, and the junction held 10 bases outside the gene matches. Germline CDR1 reads MGHRA; CDR2 reads YSYEKL. The CDR3 is 15 amino acids. CDR3 region: CASSLEAAGQGEQYF. CDR3 DNA sequence: TGCGCCAGCAGCCTCGAGGCTGCGGGACAGGGGGAGCAGTACTTC.

The chain combines TRBV11-1 with TRBJ1-6; no firm D call. Per the germline V gene, CDR1 is SGHAT and CDR2 is FQDESV (reference sequence). V gave up 1 base and J gave up 6 bases, with 10 bases separating them. The CDR3 has 15 amino acids. The CDR3 here is CASSLVQSPNSPLHF. The CDR3 DNA reads TGTGCCAGCAGCTTAGTACAGTCTCCTAATTCACCCCTCCACTTT.

The V gene is TRBV7-9, the J gene TRBJ2-7; D is unclear. Germline V lookup: CDR1 SEHNR, CDR2 FQNEAQ (reference sequence). This CDR3 has 13 amino acids. V lost 2 bases, J lost 3 bases, and 8 bases lay in between. Here the CDR3 reads CASSLTSGYEQYF. The CDR3 DNA reads as TGTGCCAGCAGCTTAACCTCGGGCTACGAGCAGTACTTC.

The chain uses TRBV19 and TRBJ1-3; D is possibly TRBD1 (5 bases). The CDR3 is 15 residues long. The germline V gene encodes CDR1 LNHDA and CDR2 SQIVND (reference sequence). The V end lost 7 bases, the J end lost 2 bases, and 15 bases lay between the germline ends. The CDR3 loop is CASTYLGGAGNTIYF. In nucleotides, the CDR3 is TGTGCCAGTACCTACCTCGGGGGGGCTGGAAACACCATATATTTT.

The V gene is TRBV6-5, the J gene TRBJ2-7; 9 positions agree with TRBD2. Germline trimming cut 0 bases from V and 7 bases from J; bases unmatched to any gene: 7. This CDR3 is 15 amino acids long. Germline CDR1 is MNHEY and CDR2 is SVGAGI. The CDR3: CASSYSGTSPREQYF. In DNA form, the CDR3 reads TGTGCCAGCAGTTACTCCGGGACTAGCCCAAGGGAGCAGTACTTC.

This chain connects TRBV7-8 to TRBJ2-2, with 10 bases aligning to TRBD2. The V gene end was trimmed by 4 bases and the J gene end by 4 bases; junction bases not matched to a gene: 6. This CDR3 is built from 16 residues. Per the germline V gene, CDR1 is SGHVS and CDR2 is FQNEAQ. CDR3 protein: CASSSWTSGSTGELFF. The DNA of the CDR3 is TGTGCCAGCAGCTCCTGGACTAGCGGTTCCACCGGGGAGCTGTTTTTT.

This clone appeared a few times. The chain carries TRBV6-5 and TRBJ1-2; D possibly corresponds to TRBD1 (5 bases). Germline CDR1 reads MNHEY; CDR2 reads SVGAGI. The V end lost 2 bases, the J end lost 4 bases, and 11 bases lay between the germline ends. The length of the CDR3 is 14 residues. The CDR3 DNA reads as TGTGCCAGCAGTTACGGGGCGTTAGCCTATGGCTACACCTTC. Amino acids: CASSYGALAYGYTF.

The chain recombines TRBV27 with TRBJ2-5; tentatively, D is TRBD2 (7 bases). V lost 4 bases, J lost 5 bases, and 17 bases lay in between. Germline CDR1 reads MNHEY; CDR2 reads SMNVEV (reference sequence). The CDR3 contains 15 residues. CDR3 residues: CASSSGGRAWETQYF. The CDR3 nucleotides read TGTGCCAGCAGTTCGGGGGGCAGGGCTTGGGAGACCCAGTACTTC.

This CDR3 reads CASSLGGRSWETQYF. CDR3 DNA sequence: TGTGCCAGTAGTTTAGGGGGCCGCTCATGGGAGACCCAGTACTTC. The chain joins TRBV19 to TRBJ2-5; 7 bases fit TRBD1. From germline, CDR1 is LNHDA and CDR2 SQIVND (reference sequence). There are 15 residues in the CDR3. V shed 5 bases, J shed 5 bases, and the junction held 11 bases outside the gene matches.